One and the same sample provided the 8 T cell receptor beta chains below, sequenced in a study of radiotherapy plus CTLA-4 blockade in lung cancer. Assay used: immunoSEQ multiplex PCR; TCRdb lists only in-frame clones, some missing. The table includes 56,000 or so clones, 79% detected once. The specimen was peripheral blood, collected from a patient treated with radiotherapy plus ipilimumab. These receptors originate from a human donor with non-small cell lung cancer who had a partial response to radiotherapy plus ipilimumab.

The V and J genes are TRBV5-1 and TRBJ2-2; D might be TRBD2 (5 bases). The germline CDR1 and CDR2 sequences are SGHRS and YFSETQ. V was clipped by 3 bases and J by 5 bases, with 8 bases between them. The length of the CDR3 is 13 residues. The CDR3 nucleotides are TGCGCCAGCAGCTCGGGATTAACCGGGGAGCTGTTTTTT. Its translation: CASSSGLTGELFF.

CDR3 DNA sequence: TGTGCCAGCAGTTTAGGCAGGGGACAGGGCCCTGGCTACACCTTC. It specifies CASSLGRGQGPGYTF. The chain carries TRBV28 and TRBJ1-2; 9 nucleotides align to TRBD1. Germline CDR1 is MDHEN and CDR2 is SYDVKM. The V and J ends lost 2 bases and 7 bases, in that order; junction bases with no gene match: 8. The length of the CDR3 is 15 residues.

This clone was seen a few times. The J gene is TRBJ1-1, the V gene TRBV6-5; TRBD1 might be the D (5 bases). Germline CDR1 is MNHEY and CDR2 is SVGAGI. Between the trimmed V and J ends, which lost 6 bases and 9 bases, there was a span of 11 bases. The CDR3 runs 11 residues. The CDR3 DNA is TGTGCCAGCAGGTTGGGGCCCCAAGCTTTCTTT. It codes for CASRLGPQAFF.

V gene TRBV28 combines with J gene TRBJ2-7, with 7 bases lining up with TRBD2. This CDR3 is built from 13 residues. The V gene's germline CDR1 is MDHEN and CDR2 SYDVKM. V gave up 2 bases and J gave up 3 bases; unmatched junction bases: 1. The CDR3 protein is CASSLPGGYEQYF. The CDR3 DNA reads as TGTGCCAGCAGTTTACCGGGGGGCTACGAGCAGTACTTC.

The CDR3 here is CASSYGTGATGELFF. In DNA, the CDR3 is TGTGCCAGCAGTTATGGGACAGGGGCCACCGGGGAGCTGTTTTTT. J is TRBJ2-2 and V is TRBV6-5; TRBD1 matches 10 bases. Germline V gene sequence: CDR1 MNHEY, CDR2 SVGAGI. With V trimmed by 3 bases and J by 4 bases, 2 bases remained unmatched. This CDR3 has 15 residues.

The chain is built from TRBV27 and TRBJ2-7; D call uncertain. Germline V gene sequence: CDR1 MNHEY, CDR2 SMNVEV (reference sequence). Trimming took off 2 bases at V and 5 bases at J, with 7 bases between the two ends. The CDR3 is 12 residues long. The CDR3 loop reads CASSLPIDEQYF. CDR3 DNA sequence: TGTGCCAGCAGTTTACCGATAGACGAGCAGTACTTC.

The CDR3 spells CASSFDRVNSPLHF. CDR3 DNA: TGTGCCAGCAGCTTCGACAGGGTAAATTCACCCCTCCACTTT. This chain connects TRBV5-5 to TRBJ1-6; 7 nucleotides agree with TRBD1. The CDR3 consists of 14 residues. Germline V gene lookup returns CDR1 SGHKS and CDR2 YYEKEE (reference sequence). The trim removed 2 bases at V and 7 bases at J, leaving 3 bases unmatched.

The chain couples TRBV29-1 to TRBJ1-1, with 8 bases identical to TRBD1. CDR3 length equals 13 residues. V lost 5 bases and J lost 5; bases outside the gene matches: 7. Germline V CDR1 and CDR2: SQVTM, ANQGSEA. In DNA form, the CDR3 reads TGCAGCGTTTCAGGGGGCGCGAGGACTGAAGCTTTCTTT. It encodes CSVSGGARTEAFF.